The present TCR beta chain was sequenced within a study of T cell responses to AZD1222 COVID-19 vaccine. The protocol was immunoSEQ multiplex PCR, while the TCRdb copy is restricted to in-frame clones and leaves out a portion. The sample has fewer than 85,000 clones, roughly nine tenths seen once. This clone showed up just a few times. No antigen is known for it. Study-level findings and limits: Receipt of two AZD1222 doses was followed by a rise in Spike-specific TCR breadth and depth. Reportedly, nearly half of unique spike TCRs recognized epitopes outside B.1.351/B.1.1.7 mutations.

This receptor was taken from an adult in good health. The sequencing here drew on peripheral blood, taken on day 0 of MenACWY control vaccination.

The CDR3 loop reads CASSPPPGFGEQYF. As DNA, the CDR3 is TGTGCCAGCAGTCCCCCACCAGGCTTTGGGGAGCAGTACTTC. The rearrangement links TRBV27 to TRBJ2-7; D remains unclear. Germline CDR1 and CDR2: MNHEY and SMNVEV (reference sequence). The CDR3 runs 14 residues. Trimming removed 5 bases from V and 7 bases from J, with 18 bases in between.